The 20 T cell receptor beta chains below were found in one sample sequenced in a study of T cells in Graves' hyperthyroidism and ophthalmopathy. Amplification of TCR beta CDR3 regions used RNA as the template. Researchers ran a first-round RT-PCR on the TCR CDR3 using the HTBI primer set. TCRdb analysed the multiplex PCR reads with MiXCR anew, one entry per CDR3 protein. The table includes fewer than 350,000 distinct CDR3 sequences, about 18% detected once. What was sequenced was blood. Receptors were obtained from a woman aged 45-65 years with Graves' hyperthyroidism.

The chain uses TRBV7-3 and TRBJ2-2; 9 bases align to TRBD1. The CDR3 has 15 amino acids. Germline CDR1 is SGHTA and CDR2 is FQGTGA. The V and J ends lost 5 bases and 5 bases, in that order; junction bases with no gene match: 6. DNA of the CDR3: TGTGCCAGCAGCATACGACAGGGGGATACCGGGGAGCTGTTTTTT. Its protein product is CASSIRQGDTGELFF.

There are a few counts of this clonotype. This sequence joins TRBV20-1 and TRBJ2-7; D might be TRBD2 (5 bases). CDR1 and CDR2 from the germline V gene are DFQATT and SNEGSKA (reference sequence). V shed 3 bases and J shed 2 bases, with 11 bases lying between them. The CDR3 is 13 amino acids. The CDR3 DNA reads TGCAGTGCTAGGGTCGGGAAGGCCTACGAGCAGTACTTC. It translates to CSARVGKAYEQYF.

This clonotype was counted only a few times. V and J are TRBV10-1 and TRBJ2-1; the D gene is possibly TRBD2 (6 bases). There are 14 residues in the CDR3. V was trimmed by 0 bases and J by 8 bases, leaving 11 bases between them. Germline CDR1 reads WNHNN; CDR2 reads SYGVQD (reference sequence). The CDR3 loop is CASSESPAGDEQFF. CDR3 DNA sequence: TGCGCCAGCAGTGAGTCCCCAGCGGGCGATGAGCAGTTCTTC.

The chain recombines TRBV6-9 with TRBJ2-5; D is unclear. Germline V CDR1 and CDR2: MNHGY, SVAAGI. This CDR3 is 11 amino acids long. Trimming shortened V by 8 bases and J by 5 bases, and 9 bases separated the two germline ends. For the CDR3, the DNA is TGTGCCAGCCACCTCGTGGAGACCCAGTACTTC. This codes for CASHLVETQYF.

This clonotype was seen repeatedly, ten times or more. V and J are TRBV12-3 or TRBV12-4 and TRBJ2-5; TRBD2 aligns across 7 bases. This CDR3 has 15 amino acids. Trimming removed 0 bases from V and 4 bases from J; junction bases left unmatched: 5. CDR3: CASSLASSGTETQYF. The CDR3 nucleotides are TGTGCCAGCAGTTTAGCATCCAGCGGGACAGAGACCCAGTACTTC.

This clonotype was counted ten times or more. The rearrangement joins TRBV20-1 to TRBJ1-1; perhaps TRBD1 as D (5 bases). This CDR3 spans 13 amino acids. V was cut by 0 bases and J by 3 bases, with 8 bases left in between. Germline assignment: CDR1 DFQATT and CDR2 SNEGSKA (reference sequence). The CDR3 region has the DNA TGCAGTGCTAGAGAAGGGGTGCACACTGAAGCTTTCTTT. Amino acid sequence: CSAREGVHTEAFF.

This clonotype was recorded at least ten times. The chain employs TRBV28 and TRBJ2-1, with D unresolved. The CDR3 has 11 residues. Deletions cut 6 bases from V and 4 bases from J, with 4 bases between. Germline CDR1 MDHEN, CDR2 SYDVKM. CDR3 residues: CASRSYNEQFF. The CDR3 DNA reads TGTGCCAGCAGGTCTTACAATGAGCAGTTCTTC.

Ten or more counts support this clonotype. V and J are TRBV18 and TRBJ2-1, with D possibly matching TRBD1 (6 bases). Between the trimmed V and J ends, which lost 0 bases and 9 bases, there was a span of 12 bases. Germline V gives CDR1 KGHSH, CDR2 LQKENI. The CDR3 spans 14 residues. For the CDR3, the DNA is TGTGCCAGCTCACCACCTACAGGGCTCGGTGAGCAGTTCTTC. It encodes CASSPPTGLGEQFF. Looking up the rest from reference TRBV18 and TRBJ2-1 gives the full variable domain: NAGVMQNPRHLVRRRGQEARLRCSPMKGHSHVYWYRQLPEEGLKFMVYLQKENIIDESGMPKERFSAEFPKEGPSILRIQQVVRGDSAAYFCASSPPTGLGEQFFGPGTRLTVL.

This clonotype was counted a few times. V usage is TRBV11-2 and J usage is TRBJ2-5, with D unresolved. Germline CDR1 is SGHAT and CDR2 is FQNNGV. V was cut by 5 bases and J by 5 bases, with 9 bases left in between. The CDR3 extends over 12 amino acids. CDR3: CASSLRRETQYF. CDR3 nucleotides: TGTGCCAGCAGCCTCCGTCGGGAGACCCAGTACTTC.

This clonotype was observed a few times. V and J are TRBV12-3 or TRBV12-4 and TRBJ2-2; the match to TRBD1 covers 7 bases. The V segment lost 5 bases and the J segment 6 bases; nucleotides outside the gene matches: 9. The CDR3 sequence is 15 residues long. The CDR3 bases are TGTGCCAGCAGTATCCGACAGGGTATCTCCGGGGAGCTGTTTTTT. It is translated as CASSIRQGISGELFF.

This clonotype has a count of ten or more. This chain uses TRBV2 with TRBJ2-1, with 10 bases fitting TRBD1. This CDR3 contains 14 residues. Germline values: CDR1 SNHLY, CDR2 FYNNEI. V was clipped by 7 bases and J by 13 bases; unmatched bases: 13. The CDR3 reads CASNGDRGTLLQFF. In DNA, the CDR3 is TGTGCCAGCAATGGGGACAGGGGAACCTTATTACAGTTCTTC.

This clonotype was observed at least ten times. This chain links TRBV6-1 with TRBJ2-3, with 7 nucleotides matching TRBD2. In germline, CDR1 is MNHNS, CDR2 SASEGT. Germline trimming cut 3 bases from V and 4 bases from J; bases unmatched to any gene: 7. This CDR3 has 15 residues. This CDR3 is CASSDFKSGADTQYF. In DNA, the CDR3 is TGTGCCAGCAGTGACTTTAAGAGCGGGGCAGATACGCAGTATTTT.

This clonotype was picked up many times. J is TRBJ2-5 and V is TRBV6-6; TRBD1 matches at 7 bases. The CDR3 covers 13 residues. The V gene's germline CDR1 is MNHNY and CDR2 SVGAGI (reference sequence). J was trimmed by 5 bases and V by 2 bases; bases with no gene match: 2. As DNA, the CDR3 is TGTGCCAGCAGTTACGAAGGGGGCGAGACCCAGTACTTC. Amino acids: CASSYEGGETQYF.

The chain links TRBV28 to TRBJ1-4, with D maybe TRBD1 (5 bases). The CDR3 length is 15 residues. Germline CDR1 and CDR2: MDHEN and SYDVKM. V shed 6 bases and J shed 6 bases, with 17 bases lying between them. The CDR3 DNA is TGTGCCAGCAGGAAGCGGGGGGTCGGAGATGAAAAACTGTTTTTT. This encodes CASRKRGVGDEKLFF.

This clonotype was detected a few times. This clone may be a read error of a much larger clone one base away. The chain employs TRBV12-3 or TRBV12-4 and TRBJ2-3; D not resolved. The germline V and J ends were trimmed by 6 bases and 1 base, with 14 bases remaining between them. This CDR3 is built from 15 residues. This CDR3 reads CASSPKVSGTDTQYF. The CDR3 DNA is TGTGCCAGCAGCCCGAAGGTGTCCGGCACAGATACGCAGTATTTT.

Details on this clonotype: One end of the junction is discordant with germline, which a read error may explain. The rearrangement uses TRBV5-1 and TRBJ2-1; D is possibly TRBD2 (6 bases). The length of the CDR3 is 11 residues. CDR1 is SGHRS, CDR2 YFSETQ, per germline. Here the CDR3 reads CASSLARGLFF. In nucleotides, the CDR3 is TGTGCCAGCAGCTTAGCAAGGGGACTGTTCTTC.

This clonotype was counted at least ten times. The J gene is TRBJ2-5, the V gene TRBV13; a weak D match, TRBD1 (6 bases). Germline-derived CDR1 and CDR2 are PRHDT and FYEKMQ (reference sequence). The CDR3 sequence is 13 residues long. The V end lost 8 bases, the J end lost 1 base, and 11 bases lay between the germline ends. The CDR3 DNA reads TGTGCCAGCGGCCGACAGGCCCAAGAGACCCAGTACTTC. It translates to CASGRQAQETQYF.

This clonotype was observed a few times. This chain connects TRBV19 to TRBJ2-2; 8 bases are shared with TRBD1. Germline trimming cut 3 bases from V and 5 bases from J; bases unmatched to any gene: 8. The V gene's germline CDR1 is LNHDA and CDR2 SQIVND (reference sequence). The CDR3 runs 16 residues. The DNA for the CDR3 is TGTGCCAGTAGTATTTTGGACAGGGCAGGAACCGGGGAGCTGTTTTTT. Its translation: CASSILDRAGTGELFF.

On this clonotype itself: A much larger clone lies one base from this, so it may be a read error. V and J are TRBV28 and TRBJ2-7; the D gene could be TRBD1 or TRBD2 (6 bases each). Germline loops: CDR1 MDHEN, CDR2 SYDVKM. The CDR3 has 15 residues. The CDR3 sequence: CASSISPGASYEQHF. For the CDR3, the DNA is TGTGCCAGCAGTATCAGTCCGGGGGCCTCCTACGAGCAGCACTTC.

This clonotype was observed many times. The V gene is TRBV12-3 or TRBV12-4, the J gene TRBJ1-1, with D uncertain. With 1 base removed from V and 7 bases from J, the gap between germline ends came to 10 bases. The CDR3 runs 13 residues. CDR3 in DNA: TGTGCCAGCAGTTTAGGAGGGATCAGTGAAGCTTTCTTT. Translating it yields CASSLGGISEAFF.